A selection of T cell receptor beta chains follows, all from one sample in a study of blood T cells in healthy people across ages. TCRdb called the 5' RACE reads again in MiXCR, with one record for every CDR3 protein. Of hundreds of thousands of distinct CDR3 sequences listed, nearly 60% are singletons. The sample was blood. The receptors originated from a man under 40 in good health. The CDR3 runs from the conserved cysteine through the conserved F or W. D genes are given only for firm matches. Rows may omit the clone size; those that give it use once, few, many or a size class.

TGTGCCAGCAGCCAGAGGGATTCCGGAACCTACGAGCAGTACTTC,CASSQRDSGTYEQYF,.,TRBJ2-7,TRBV7-9,.
TGTGCCAGCAGTTCGCCGGGACAAAACCCCGAGACCCAGTACTTC,CASSSPGQNPETQYF,.,TRBJ2-5,TRBV28,few
TGTGCCAGCAGTCGGGACAGGAGGTTGGGAGAGACCCAGTACTTC,CASSRDRRLGETQYF,TRBD1,TRBJ2-5,TRBV6-5,.
TGTGCCAGCAGTGAAGTCGGGTCACAAGAGACCCAGTACTTC,CASSEVGSQETQYF,.,TRBJ2-5,TRBV2,.
TGTGCCATCAGTGAGTCGGGAGGGCCGAATGAAAAACTGTTTTTT,CAISESGGPNEKLFF,.,TRBJ1-4,TRBV10-3,.
TGCGCCAGCAGAGAGACAGGGGGCCACTACGAGCAGTACTTC,CASRETGGHYEQYF,TRBD1,TRBJ2-7,TRBV10-2,.
TGTGCCAGCAGCACTACTAGCGGTAGCACAGATACGCAGTATTTT,CASSTTSGSTDTQYF,TRBD2,TRBJ2-3,TRBV11-1,few
TGTGCCAGCAGCTTTCTACCGAGAGGCACCGGGGAGCTGTTTTTT,CASSFLPRGTGELFF,.,TRBJ2-2,TRBV7-2,.
TGCGCCAGCAGCTTGGAACTAGCGGAAGGCTACAATGAGCAGTTCTTC,CASSLELAEGYNEQFF,TRBD2,TRBJ2-1,TRBV5-1,.
TGTGCCAGCAGCCCGCTTAAAGGTTTAGACTCCTACAATGAGCAGTTCTTC,CASSPLKGLDSYNEQFF,.,TRBJ2-1,TRBV4-2,.
TGTGCCAGCAGCCCGACAGGGGGTCTTTACAATGAGCAGTTCTTC,CASSPTGGLYNEQFF,TRBD1,TRBJ2-1,TRBV7-2,.
TGCAGCGAGACAGTCTACAATGAGCAGTTCTTC,CSETVYNEQFF,.,TRBJ2-1,TRBV29-1,few
TGCAGTGCTGTGGAGGTCGGGTATGGCTACACCTTC,CSAVEVGYGYTF,.,TRBJ1-2,TRBV20-1,few
TGTGCCAGCAGCCAGGGACCCGACACAGATACGCAGTATTTT,CASSQGPDTDTQYF,.,TRBJ2-3,TRBV3-1,few
TGCGCCAGCAGGGAGGACAGTCTGGTGAGCTACACCTTC,CASREDSLVSYTF,.,TRBJ1-2,TRBV5-1,.
TGTGCCGCACAGGGGACAGGGGATTCACCCCTCCACTTT,CAAQGTGDSPLHF,TRBD1,TRBJ1-6,TRBV10-3,few
TGTGCCAGCAGCCCCAGACTAGCGGGAGAGGACTACGAGCAGTACTTC,CASSPRLAGEDYEQYF,TRBD2,TRBJ2-7,TRBV9,once
TGTGCCAGCAGTCGAGGACAGGGTATCAATGTGCAGTTCTTC,CASSRGQGINVQFF,TRBD1,TRBJ2-1,TRBV12-3/TRBV12-4,.
TGTGCCAGCAGTTCCCACCCCGGGACAGGGGTTTCAGATGAGCAGTTCTTC,CASSSHPGTGVSDEQFF,TRBD1,TRBJ2-1,TRBV28,.
TGTGCCAGCACCGCCCAACGAGGGAGCAATCAGCCCCAGCATTTT,CASTAQRGSNQPQHF,.,TRBJ1-5,TRBV6-1,.
TGTGCCAGCAGAATAGGGTACGAGCAGTACTTC,CASRIGYEQYF,.,TRBJ2-7,TRBV28,few
TGCAGTGCAACAGGACAGGGTTATAACTATGGCTACACCTTC,CSATGQGYNYGYTF,TRBD1,TRBJ1-2,TRBV20-1,.